This T cell receptor beta chain was captured in a study of cytomegalovirus exposure and HLA in healthy donors. Study results and caveats: Reportedly, a later analysis found an Asian-associated ancestry cluster had fewer N-insertions than the approximately 640-donor mean. The records held CMV serostatus as the only immune exposure information. Cytomegalovirus-associated status was assigned to around 160 TCR beta chains.

V lost 0 bases and J lost 3; bases outside the gene matches: 4. The germline CDR1 and CDR2 sequences are GTSNPN and SVGIG (reference sequence). This CDR3 spans 15 amino acids. Turning to this clone: Its antigen is undetermined.

With 60 Vbeta and 13 Jbeta primers, the PCR was carried out. Sequencing was performed with immunoSEQ multiplex PCR; in TCRdb, only in-frame clones are kept and a portion is missing. The sample shows about 97,000 clones, 65% to 85% of them seen only once. Sequenced sample: PBMCs. The TCR was taken from a man between 35 and 55 years old in good health and CMV-seropositive. This chain joins TRBV30 and TRBJ2-5; the match to TRBD2 covers 10 bases. The DNA of the CDR3 is TGTGCCTGGAGTGTGGGGACTAGCGACAAAGAGACCCAGTACTTC. Translating gives CAWSVGTSDKETQYF.